These 31 T cell receptor beta chains came from one sample sequenced in a study of blood T cells in healthy people across ages (dated by TCRdb to the mid-2010s). Libraries were made using 5' RACE. Instrument on record: Illumina HiSeq 2500. A second PCR of roughly 7 to 11 cycles was run with a J-beta primer mix and a sample-barcoded 5' primer. Clones were called with MiXCR by TCRdb after fastp trimmed the public reads at Q25, and only in-frame beta chains were retained. Each record represents a unique CDR3 protein, reported with the most common genes and DNA among its rows. This sample is represented by 850,000 to 1,100,000 distinct CDR3 sequences; 30% to 40% of them were singletons. The top ten hold around 12% of the sample. Sequencing input: blood. The receptors stem from a young man in good health.

J is TRBJ1-6 and V is TRBV28; D is unresolved. The CDR3 length is 15 residues. The V end lost 7 bases, the J end lost 6 bases, and 16 bases lay between the germline ends. Per germline, CDR1 MDHEN and CDR2 SYDVKM. The CDR3 reads CASTLGGSGNSPLHF. The CDR3 coding sequence is TGTGCCAGCACCCTGGGTGGGAGTGGTAATTCACCCCTCCACTTT.

In its sample, this clonotype was seen many times. This chain's CDR3 is CASSLGQTNEKLFF. Written as DNA, the CDR3 is TGTGCCAGCAGTTTGGGACAGACTAATGAAAAACTGTTTTTT. V usage is TRBV27 and J usage is TRBJ1-4, with TRBD1 matching 7 bases. The germline V gene has CDR1 MNHEY and CDR2 SMNVEV (reference sequence). Trimming cost V 3 bases and J 2 bases; bases outside gene matches: 0. The CDR3 has 14 amino acids.

This clonotype was counted between two and nine times. The V call is TRBV10-3, the J call TRBJ1-5; unclear D gene. In germline, CDR1 is ENHRY, CDR2 SYGVKD. V was trimmed by 10 bases and J by 1 base, leaving 11 bases between them. The CDR3 runs 13 residues. As DNA, the CDR3 is TGTGCCACGGAGGGTGCGAGCAATCAGCCCCAGCATTTT. Translation: CATEGASNQPQHF.

This clonotype was seen a few times. J is TRBJ2-2 and V is TRBV28, with unresolved D. Germline V gene sequence: CDR1 MDHEN, CDR2 SYDVKM. Between the trimmed V and J ends, which lost 2 bases and 1 base, there was a span of 5 bases. The CDR3 sequence is 14 residues long. This CDR3 reads CASSLKVNTGELFF. In nucleotides, the CDR3 is TGTGCCAGCAGTTTAAAGGTGAACACCGGGGAGCTGTTTTTT. Variable domain in full (rest from reference TRBV28 and TRBJ2-2): DVKVTQSSRYLVKRTGEKVFLECVQDMDHENMFWYRQDPGLGLRLIYFSYDVKMKEKGDIPEGYSVSREKKERFSLILESASTNQTSMYLCASSLKVNTGELFFGEGSRLTVL.

J is TRBJ1-1 and V is TRBV12-3 or TRBV12-4; possibly TRBD1 for D (5 bases). V dropped 10 bases and J dropped 11 bases, with 23 bases sitting between them. This CDR3 has 13 amino acids. CDR3 region: CAITGTEAPGAFF. The CDR3 DNA reads as TGTGCCATAACCGGGACCGAGGCTCCGGGGGCTTTCTTT.

This clonotype has just a few counts. The chain combines TRBV11-2 with TRBJ1-2; no clear D. V was trimmed by 5 bases and J by 0 bases, leaving 10 bases between them. Per the germline V gene, CDR1 is SGHAT and CDR2 is FQNNGV. This CDR3 region has 14 residues. The CDR3 bases are TGTGCCAGCAGCCTCTTACTCTCTAACTATGGCTACACCTTC. It yields the protein CASSLLLSNYGYTF.

This clonotype showed up many times. The chain combines TRBV5-1 with TRBJ1-2, with D unresolved. The germline gives CDR1 SGHRS, CDR2 YFSETQ. With 0 bases removed from V and 4 bases from J, the gap between germline ends came to 7 bases. The CDR3 is 13 amino acids. The CDR3 loop is CASSLEGVYGYTF. In nucleotides, the CDR3 is TGCGCCAGCAGCTTGGAGGGCGTCTATGGCTACACCTTC.

This clonotype has just a few counts. The chain is built from TRBV29-1 and TRBJ2-7; the D call may be TRBD1 or TRBD2 (5 bases each). The V gene's germline CDR1 is SQVTM and CDR2 ANQGSEA. CDR3 length: 12 amino acids. V was trimmed by 4 bases and J by 5 bases, leaving 12 bases between them. The CDR3 sequence: CSVVGGFDEQYF. As DNA, the CDR3 is TGCAGCGTTGTTGGGGGTTTCGACGAGCAGTACTTC.

V usage is TRBV9 and J usage is TRBJ2-3; D gene uncertain. Per the germline V gene, CDR1 is SGDLS and CDR2 is YYNGEE. The CDR3 spans 16 residues. V lost 0 bases to trimming and J lost 0 bases, with 11 bases between them. CDR3 DNA sequence: TGTGCCAGCAGCGTAGACCCGGGCACTAGCACAGATACGCAGTATTTT. Amino acid sequence: CASSVDPGTSTDTQYF.

This sequence joins TRBV7-2 and TRBJ2-1; D is perhaps TRBD1 (5 bases). V was trimmed by 5 bases and J by 8 bases, leaving 13 bases between them. This CDR3 region has 13 residues. Germline loops: CDR1 SGHTA, CDR2 FQGNSA. Written as DNA, the CDR3 is TGTGCCAGCAGCCCCTCCCCCAGGGATGAGCAGTTCTTC. This translates into CASSPSPRDEQFF.

The table lists this clonotype with a count of one. The rearrangement uses TRBV5-1 and TRBJ1-1, with D unclear. Germline V CDR1 and CDR2: SGHRS, YFSETQ. V lost 3 bases to trimming and J lost 7 bases, with 16 bases between them. The CDR3 spans 14 residues. The CDR3: CASSSDPPGDEAFF. For the CDR3, the DNA is TGCGCCAGCAGCTCCGACCCCCCCGGGGATGAAGCTTTCTTT. Complete variable domain (other parts from reference TRBV5-1 and TRBJ1-1): KAGVTQTPRYLIKTRGQQVTLSCSPISGHRSVSWYQQTPGQGLQFLFEYFSETQRNKGNFPGRFSGRQFSNSRSEMNVSTLELGDSALYLCASSSDPPGDEAFFGQGTRLTVV.

The gene calls are TRBV6-6 and TRBJ2-4, with 7 bases that match TRBD1. The CDR3 contains 15 residues. Germline V gene lookup returns CDR1 MNHNY and CDR2 SVGAGI (reference sequence). V lost 6 bases, J lost 6 bases, and 11 bases stayed unmatched. Here the CDR3 reads CASSQPGGQINIQYF. DNA for the CDR3: TGTGCCAGCAGCCAACCAGGGGGACAGATAAACATTCAGTACTTC.

The gene calls are TRBV20-1 and TRBJ1-1; D is unresolved. The CDR3 is made up of 12 amino acids. Deletions cut 4 bases from V and 4 bases from J, with 10 bases between. Germline-derived CDR1 and CDR2 are DFQATT and SNEGSKA (reference sequence). Here the CDR3 DNA reads TGCAGTGCTAACATGGCGGCCACTGAAGCTTTCTTT. This codes for CSANMAATEAFF.

The sample holds a few counts of this clonotype. This rearrangement joins TRBV28 to TRBJ1-5; D not resolved. The germline V and J ends were trimmed by 4 bases and 7 bases, with 8 bases remaining between them. This CDR3 is 12 amino acids long. Per germline, CDR1 MDHEN and CDR2 SYDVKM. CDR3 in DNA: TGTGCCAGCAGTTCCTCCCTACAGCCCCAGCATTTT. This sequence encodes CASSSSLQPQHF.

This clonotype appeared a few times. The rearrangement links TRBV7-6 to TRBJ2-7; tentatively, D is TRBD1 (5 bases). CDR3 length equals 15 residues. Germline V gene sequence: CDR1 SGHVS, CDR2 FNYEAQ. Trimming shortened V by 1 base and J by 0 bases, and 10 bases separated the two germline ends. The CDR3 nucleotides read TGTGCCAGCAGCTTAGGAGACGACAGCTCCTACGAGCAGTACTTC. Residues: CASSLGDDSSYEQYF. Complete variable domain (other parts from reference TRBV7-6 and TRBJ2-7): GAGVSQSPRYKVTKRGQDVALRCDPISGHVSLYWYRQALGQGPEFLTYFNYEAQQDKSGLPNDRFSAERPEGSISTLTIQRTEQRDSAMYRCASSLGDDSSYEQYFGPGTRLTVT.

For this clonotype: Germline and junction disagree at one end, which may indicate a read error. The chain is built from TRBV5-6 and TRBJ1-2; D not certain. The CDR3 is 15 residues long. Germline V CDR1 and CDR2: SGHDT, YYEEEE. The CDR3 loop is CASSLSTVILHGYTF. The CDR3 coding sequence is TGTGCCAGCAGCTTGAGCACAGTAATATTACATGGCTACACCTTT.

The gene calls are TRBV20-1 and TRBJ2-1, with TRBD2 matching over 9 bases. The end of the DNA is better explained by TRBJ2-7, so the J call may be wrong. CDR1 and CDR2 (germline): DFQATT, SNEGSKA (reference sequence). The CDR3 is 16 residues long. In nucleotides, the CDR3 is TGCAGTGCTAGTGATCCAGCGGGGGGCTCCTACAATGAGCAGTACTTC. It translates to CSASDPAGGSYNEQYF.

V is TRBV10-3 and J is TRBJ1-2; the match to TRBD1 covers 7 bases. The V segment lost 0 bases and the J segment 7 bases; nucleotides outside the gene matches: 5. Germline CDR1 reads ENHRY; CDR2 reads SYGVKD. The CDR3 is 14 residues long. The CDR3 sequence: CAISESTGMTGYTF. In DNA form, the CDR3 reads TGTGCCATCAGTGAGTCGACAGGGATGACTGGCTACACCTTC.

A few counts support this clonotype. This chain connects TRBV3-1 to TRBJ2-5, with 8 bases identical to TRBD1. Germline CDR1 is LGHDT and CDR2 is YNNKEL (reference sequence). This CDR3 spans 16 amino acids. V was pared by 5 bases and J by 1 base, with 9 bases of the junction left unmatched. The CDR3, as DNA: TGTGCCAGCAGCAATTCTGGAGACAGGGGCCAAGAGACCCAGTACTTC. It yields the protein CASSNSGDRGQETQYF.

This clonotype was seen a few times. V gene TRBV6-6 combines with J gene TRBJ2-1; D call uncertain. This CDR3 has 11 amino acids. V was cut by 7 bases and J by 6 bases, with 7 bases left in between. Germline V gene data show CDR1 as MNHNY and CDR2 as SVGAGI (reference sequence). The CDR3 DNA sequence: TGTGCCAGCATGCTCGGCAATGAGCAGTTCTTC. This encodes CASMLGNEQFF.

This rearrangement joins TRBV4-3 to TRBJ1-2, with a tentative D call TRBD1 (6 bases). From germline, CDR1 is LGHNA and CDR2 YSLEER. The CDR3 sequence is 16 residues long. V dropped 1 base and J dropped 1 base, with 13 bases sitting between them. The CDR3 region has the DNA TGCGCCAGCAGCCAAGTCCCGGGGGCTAGTAACTATGGCTACACCTTC. Translating it yields CASSQVPGASNYGYTF.

The table lists this clonotype with a few counts. The CDR3 protein is CASSTSSIGTEAFF. As DNA, the CDR3 is TGCGCCAGCAGCACTTCGTCCATCGGCACTGAAGCTTTCTTT. This sequence joins TRBV5-1 and TRBJ1-1; no reliable D call. V gave up 4 bases and J gave up 4 bases, with 14 bases separating them. Germline V gene data show CDR1 as SGHRS and CDR2 as YFSETQ. This CDR3 is 14 amino acids long.

With respect to this clonotype: Its ends do not fully match the called genes, so a read error is possible. The chain links TRBV28 to TRBJ2-3; 7 nucleotides agree with TRBD2. CDR1 and CDR2 from the germline V gene are MDHEN and SYDVKM. This CDR3 is 17 amino acids long. CDR3 DNA sequence: TGTGCCAACAGTTTCGGTAGCGGGCCCTCTAGCACAGATACGCAGTATTTT. The encoded protein is CANSFGSGPSSTDTQYF.

The chain recombines TRBV5-1 with TRBJ1-3; TRBD1 agrees at 8 bases. This CDR3 is 13 amino acids long. Trimming at V came to 7 bases and at J to 7 bases, leaving 7 bases not matched to a gene. CDR1 SGHRS and CDR2 YFSETQ come from the germline V gene. The CDR3 spells CASGDRRSNTIYF. The CDR3 region has the DNA TGCGCCAGCGGGGACAGGCGCTCGAACACCATATATTTT.

The rearrangement uses TRBV27 and TRBJ1-2, with unresolved D. Trimming cost V 0 bases and J 0 bases, with 5 bases left between them. The CDR3 consists of 14 residues. Germline CDR1 and CDR2: MNHEY and SMNVEV (reference sequence). The DNA for the CDR3 is TGTGCCAGCAGTTTATCGGCCACTAACTATGGCTACACCTTC. Amino acids: CASSLSATNYGYTF.

Comments on this clonotype: This may be a read error: a much more frequent sequence differs by one nucleotide. The chain has TRBV27 and TRBJ1-2; D perhaps matches TRBD1 (6 bases). Germline CDR1 and CDR2: MNHEY and SMNVEV (reference sequence). Trimming removed 5 bases from V and 4 bases from J, with 17 bases in between. The CDR3 runs to 15 residues. The CDR3 nucleotides are TGTGCCAGCAGTCCTGACACGACAGGAAGCTATGGCTACACCTTC. Its translation is CASSPDTTGSYGYTF.

This clonotype was seen a few times. The rearrangement uses TRBV12-3 or TRBV12-4 and TRBJ2-3; D remains ambiguous. V lost 7 bases to trimming and J lost 2 bases, with 13 bases between them. The length of the CDR3 is 14 residues. CDR3 nucleotides: TGTGCCAGCAATCCCCCAGGTATCACAGATACGCAGTATTTT. It is translated as CASNPPGITDTQYF.

The genes are TRBV5-6 and TRBJ1-5; 9 nucleotides line up with TRBD1. CDR1 SGHDT and CDR2 YYEEEE come from the germline V gene. J lost 2 bases, V lost 5 bases, and 5 bases had no gene match. The CDR3 has 15 residues. In DNA, the CDR3 is TGTGCCAGCAGTTCCCGGGACAGGGGCAATCAGCCCCAGCATTTT. Translating gives CASSSRDRGNQPQHF. Using reference TRBV5-6 and TRBJ1-5 for the parts outside the CDR3, the full variable domain is DAGVTQSPTHLIKTRGQQVTLRCSPKSGHDTVSWYQQALGQGPQFIFQYYEEEERQRGNFPDRFSGHQFPNYSSELNVNALLLGDSALYLCASSSRDRGNQPQHFGDGTRLSIL.

The V gene is TRBV5-1, the J gene TRBJ2-3; possibly TRBD1 for D (5 bases). The CDR3 runs 14 residues. V lost 0 bases and J 8 bases, leaving 13 bases between the germline ends. Germline V gene sequence: CDR1 SGHRS, CDR2 YFSETQ. The CDR3 coding sequence is TGCGCCAGCAGCTTGGGAAGGGGTCAGGGTACGCAGTATTTT. Translation: CASSLGRGQGTQYF.

This clonotype was observed a few times. The CDR3 region is CAISEGSNQPQHF. In nucleotides, the CDR3 is TGTGCCATCAGTGAGGGTAGCAATCAGCCCCAGCATTTT. The rearrangement joins TRBV10-3 to TRBJ1-5; D is unclear. The CDR3 is 13 amino acids. The germline CDR1 and CDR2 sequences are ENHRY and SYGVKD. V was pared by 2 bases and J by 0 bases, with 2 bases between.

This clonotype showed up just a few times. The chain couples TRBV9 to TRBJ2-3; D not certain. Trimming pared 5 bases from V and 5 bases from J, leaving 15 bases between. The CDR3 has 14 residues. Germline CDR1 and CDR2: SGDLS and YYNGEE. The CDR3 reads CASSRPIIGDTQYF. DNA of the CDR3: TGTGCCAGCAGTCGACCTATCATTGGAGATACGCAGTATTTT.